This TCR beta chain was captured in a study of cytomegalovirus exposure and HLA in healthy donors. Overall study results and limits: The authors listed around 150 TCR beta chains as cytomegalovirus-associated. More clonal expansion characterized HLA-associated TCR beta chains than equally common others in a later analysis.

This clone showed up just a few times. Its specificity is unknown. The sample carries other DNA sequences with the same CDR3. J was trimmed by 0 bases and V by 2 bases; bases with no gene match: 5. The CDR3 runs to 17 residues. In germline, CDR1 is GTSNPN, CDR2 SVGIG (reference sequence). Primers for the PCR totalled 60 Vbeta and 13 Jbeta. Only in-frame clones appear in the TCRdb table, and some are missing; sequencing was by immunoSEQ multiplex PCR. The data hold approximately 100,000 clones, with about two thirds observed a single time. V usage is TRBV30 and J usage is TRBJ2-6, with 9 bases identical to TRBD1. This TCR came from a boy between 10 and 17 years old in good health and CMV-seronegative. Sequenced input: PBMCs. The CDR3 loop reads CAWSRDRVPSGANVLTF. For the CDR3, the DNA is TGTGCCTGGAGTCGGGACAGGGTCCCCTCTGGGGCCAACGTCCTGACTTTC.